This T cell receptor beta chain stems from a study of OX40 agonist ivuxolimab in advanced cancers. Study-level background: Patients undergoing dose escalation presented with hepatocellular carcinoma, melanoma, renal cell or head and neck cancer. Having had anti-PD-1, anti-PD-L1 or anti-CTLA-4 therapy before was allowed, and under 50% had some.

CDR3 length equals 15 residues. V lost 4 bases to trimming and J lost 3 bases; unmatched junction nucleotides: 6. Germline CDR1 is SGHRS and CDR2 is YFSETQ. TCRdb's copy holds only in-frame clones and misses some; the assay was immunoSEQ multiplex PCR. The sample lists roughly 30,000 clones, less than 90% occurring once. Samples were taken at baseline and on day 1 of cycles 4 and 7. The origin of this receptor is an adult with an advanced solid tumor such as melanoma, head and neck, liver or kidney cancer. This material consisted of CD4+ or CD8+ T cells sorted from blood, taken in a trial of the OX40 agonist ivuxolimab. V usage is TRBV5-1 and J usage is TRBJ2-3, with 9 positions matching TRBD1. The CDR3 DNA reads as TGCGCCAGCAGCCGACCCGGACAGGGGACAGATACGCAGTATTTT. It is translated as CASSRPGQGTDTQYF.